The 18 T cell receptor beta chains in this list originate from one sample, sequenced in a study of a mutant IDH1 vaccine in newly diagnosed glioma. TCRdb's table, derived via immunoSEQ multiplex PCR, lists solely in-frame clones and lacks some. The sample has around 16,000 clones, roughly 96% seen once; the top ten hold about 3.5%. Time point meaning: baseline, week 1 (first vaccination visit). As for treatment: pre-vaccination baseline after standard-of-care therapy. Source: peripheral blood mononuclear cells (PBMCs), taken from a glioma patient treated with radiotherapy, temozolomide or both. These receptors were obtained from a young woman with glioma. Some clones in this sample may be carry-over from other donors' samples.

In nucleotides, the CDR3 is TGTGCCAGCAGTGAGCAGGGGAAGGCTAACTATGGCTACACCTTC. Amino acids: CASSEQGKANYGYTF. The V gene is TRBV6-1, the J gene TRBJ1-2; maybe TRBD1 (6 bases). The V gene's germline CDR1 is MNHNS and CDR2 SASEGT. This CDR3 has 15 amino acids. V gave up 3 bases and J gave up 0 bases, with 11 bases separating them.

This sequence joins TRBV25-1 and TRBJ1-1; unclear D gene. The germline CDR1 and CDR2 sequences are MGHDK and SYGVNS. V shed 7 bases and J shed 1 base, with 10 bases lying between them. The CDR3 spans 13 residues. CDR3 coding DNA: TGTGCCAGCACCACCGCGCAGAACACTGAAGCTTTCTTT. The encoded protein is CASTTAQNTEAFF.

V gene TRBV7-9 combines with J gene TRBJ2-5, with 7 bases lining up with TRBD1. Germline-derived CDR1 and CDR2 are SEHNR and FQNEAQ (reference sequence). The V gene end was trimmed by 0 bases and the J gene end by 4 bases; junction bases not matched to a gene: 11. The CDR3 totals 17 residues. The CDR3 nucleotides read TGTGCCAGCAGCTTAGCGCTAGGGGGCGCGTCAGGAGAGACCCAGTACTTC. It translates to CASSLALGGASGETQYF.

The chain links TRBV7-9 to TRBJ2-3; TRBD1 matches 8 bases. The V and J ends lost 0 bases and 1 base, in that order; junction bases with no gene match: 6. Germline V lookup: CDR1 SEHNR, CDR2 FQNEAQ (reference sequence). The CDR3 has 17 amino acids. The CDR3 reads CASSLAGGRGRTDTQYF. The CDR3 DNA reads as TGTGCCAGCAGCTTAGCGGGAGGCAGGGGGCGCACAGATACGCAGTATTTT.

The genes are TRBV6-5 and TRBJ1-3; TRBD1 is a possible D gene (6 bases). This CDR3 comprises 14 residues. CDR1 MNHEY and CDR2 SVGAGI come from the germline V gene. Trimming left V 8 bases short and J 4 bases short, with 15 bases between. The CDR3 region is CASGGPGVGNTIYF. The CDR3 DNA reads TGTGCCAGCGGTGGGCCAGGGGTCGGAAACACCATATATTTT.

This sequence joins TRBV19 and TRBJ2-7; 7 bases agree with TRBD1. The CDR3 runs 15 residues. CDR1 and CDR2 (germline): LNHDA, SQIVND (reference sequence). V shed 9 bases and J 2 bases; nucleotides not matched to a gene: 13. The CDR3 here is CASRYKRQGAYEQYF. Written as DNA, the CDR3 is TGTGCCAGCCGCTATAAACGACAGGGAGCCTACGAGCAGTACTTC.

This chain connects TRBV2 to TRBJ1-1; D unclear. The CDR3 runs 11 residues. V was cut by 4 bases and J by 5 bases, with 5 bases left in between. Germline V gene data show CDR1 as SNHLY and CDR2 as FYNNEI. The CDR3 loop reads CASSVGTEAFF. In DNA form, the CDR3 reads TGTGCCAGCAGTGTGGGGACTGAAGCTTTCTTT.

This chain uses TRBV5-1 with TRBJ2-1, with D possibly matching TRBD1 (5 bases). V lost 0 bases to trimming and J lost 8 bases, with 15 bases between them. Per the germline V gene, CDR1 is SGHRS and CDR2 is YFSETQ. The CDR3 has 15 amino acids. The CDR3 nucleotides are TGCGCCAGCAGCTTGGAGGGGCAGCTACAGTATGAGCAGTTCTTC. Amino acid sequence: CASSLEGQLQYEQFF.

This chain links TRBV10-3 with TRBJ2-7; D not resolved. The V gene's germline CDR1 is ENHRY and CDR2 SYGVKD. The CDR3 has 13 amino acids. The germline V and J ends were trimmed by 5 bases and 1 base, with 9 bases remaining between them. CDR3 in amino acids: CAISMDGSYEQYF. CDR3 nucleotides: TGTGCCATCAGTATGGACGGATCCTACGAGCAGTACTTC.

The J gene is TRBJ2-7, the V gene TRBV10-3; D is uncertain. The CDR3 has 15 amino acids. The V gene lost 0 bases and the J gene lost 3 bases, with 12 bases spanning the gap. Germline V gene sequence: CDR1 ENHRY, CDR2 SYGVKD. CDR3 residues: CAISESGKGLYEQYF. The CDR3 nucleotides read TGTGCCATCAGTGAGTCGGGAAAGGGCCTCTACGAGCAGTACTTC.

The chain combines TRBV30 with TRBJ2-2; D is uncertain. Germline V gives CDR1 GTSNPN, CDR2 SVGIG (reference sequence). The V end lost 4 bases, the J end lost 0 bases, and 6 bases lay between the germline ends. This CDR3 is 13 amino acids long. CDR3 amino acids: CAWNNANTGELFF. Written as DNA, the CDR3 is TGTGCCTGGAACAATGCGAACACCGGGGAGCTGTTTTTT.

The chain couples TRBV18 to TRBJ2-7; D remains ambiguous. CDR3 size: 15 residues. The germline V gene has CDR1 KGHSH and CDR2 LQKENI. V was shortened by 3 bases and J by 3 bases, with 15 bases between the two germline ends. The CDR3, as DNA: TGTGCCAGCTCACCCCCTGAGTCCCCGTTCTACGAGCAGTACTTC. This gives the protein CASSPPESPFYEQYF. Variable domain in full (rest from reference TRBV18 and TRBJ2-7): NAGVMQNPRHLVRRRGQEARLRCSPMKGHSHVYWYRQLPEEGLKFMVYLQKENIIDESGMPKERFSAEFPKEGPSILRIQQVVRGDSAAYFCASSPPESPFYEQYFGPGTRLTVT.

The genes are TRBV18 and TRBJ2-7; D is perhaps TRBD2 (5 bases). CDR1 is KGHSH and CDR2 is LQKENI in the germline V gene. The CDR3 extends over 13 amino acids. Trimming removed 5 bases from V and 1 base from J, with 9 bases in between. The CDR3 region is CASSSGSSYEQYF. In nucleotides, the CDR3 is TGTGCCAGCTCATCGGGGAGTTCCTACGAGCAGTACTTC.

On this clone itself: One end of the junction does not line up with germline, which may come from a read error. The rearrangement links TRBV7-7 to TRBJ2-7, with TRBD2 matching 13 bases. This CDR3 comprises 17 residues. CDR1 is SSHAT, CDR2 FNYEAQ, per germline (reference sequence). The CDR3 DNA is TGTGCTAGCAGCTTCAGCGGGACTAGCGGGGCCTCCTACGAGCAGTACTTC. It codes for CASSFSGTSGASYEQYF. Complete variable domain (other parts from reference TRBV7-7 and TRBJ2-7): GAGVSQSPRYKVTKRGQDVTLRCDPISSHATLYWYQQALGQGPEFLTYFNYEAQPDKSGLPSDRFSAERPEGSISTLTIQRTEQRDSAMYRCASSFSGTSGASYEQYFGPGTRLTVT.

This clone was seen only once. This chain joins TRBV5-4 and TRBJ2-7; D is uncertain. Looked up from germline, CDR1 is SGHNT and CDR2 is YYREEE (reference sequence). The V and J ends lost 2 bases and 0 bases respectively, with 12 bases between them. CDR3 size: 15 residues. The CDR3 protein is CASSFAGFSSYEQYF. DNA of the CDR3: TGTGCCAGCAGCTTCGCAGGCTTCAGCTCCTACGAGCAGTACTTC.

The CDR3 region is CASSLISGDYEQYF. In nucleotides, the CDR3 is TGTGCCAGCAGCTTAATATCCGGGGACTACGAGCAGTACTTC. The chain couples TRBV7-3 to TRBJ2-7; a possible D gene is TRBD2 (5 bases). The CDR3 runs 14 residues. V shed 1 base and J shed 3 bases, with 10 bases lying between them. Germline V lookup: CDR1 SGHTA, CDR2 FQGTGA.

V is TRBV4-1 and J is TRBJ2-5, with 9 bases fitting TRBD2. After removal of 4 bases from V and 2 bases from J, the junction contained 11 bases not matched to a gene. Germline-derived CDR1 and CDR2 are MGHRA and YSYEKL. The CDR3 runs 17 residues. In nucleotides, the CDR3 is TGCGCCAGCAGCCCCGAAAAACTGCTAGCGGGACAAGAGACCCAGTACTTC. Residues: CASSPEKLLAGQETQYF.

This clone has a single count. J is TRBJ2-3 and V is TRBV5-8; D is undetermined. Germline loops: CDR1 SGHTS, CDR2 YDEGEE. V dropped 6 bases and J dropped 2 bases, with 10 bases sitting between them. This CDR3 is 13 amino acids long. The CDR3 coding sequence is TGTGCCAGCAATCGGCAGAACACAGATACGCAGTATTTT. It specifies CASNRQNTDTQYF.